This entry lists 19 T cell receptor beta chains sequenced from one sample in a study of OX40 agonist ivuxolimab in advanced cancers. Profiling relied on immunoSEQ multiplex PCR, and the TCRdb table lists in-frame clones only, not all of them. The data show over 150,000 clones, roughly 92% seen once. Sequenced material: CD4+ or CD8+ T cells sorted from blood, taken in a trial of the OX40 agonist ivuxolimab. These receptors were taken from an adult with an advanced solid tumor such as melanoma, head and neck, liver or kidney cancer.

The rearrangement joins TRBV28 to TRBJ2-1; TRBD1 matches at 8 bases. This CDR3 region has 15 residues. V was clipped by 2 bases and J by 6 bases; unmatched bases: 6. Germline V gene lookup returns CDR1 MDHEN and CDR2 SYDVKM. CDR3 DNA: TGTGCCAGCAGTTTAAGGGACAGGAACGCCAATGAGCAGTTCTTC. This encodes CASSLRDRNANEQFF.

The rearrangement joins TRBV10-3 to TRBJ2-7; the D is unclear. The CDR3 contains 11 residues. In germline, CDR1 is ENHRY, CDR2 SYGVKD. Deletions cut 8 bases from V and 3 bases from J, with 8 bases between. CDR3 sequence (DNA): TGTGCCATCGGCCTAAACTACGAGCAGTACTTC. Translated, it gives CAIGLNYEQYF.

V usage is TRBV27 and J usage is TRBJ1-3; no clear D gene. CDR1 is MNHEY, CDR2 SMNVEV, per germline (reference sequence). V gave up 1 base and J gave up 1 base, with 8 bases separating them. This CDR3 is 15 amino acids long. The CDR3 sequence: CASSLYPLSGNTIYF. The CDR3 DNA sequence: TGTGCCAGCAGTTTATATCCTCTGTCTGGAAACACCATATATTTT.

V and J are TRBV9 and TRBJ2-2; D ambiguous. The CDR3 is 15 amino acids. The germline gives CDR1 SGDLS, CDR2 YYNGEE. V was trimmed by 2 bases and J by 5 bases, leaving 13 bases between them. The CDR3 DNA sequence: TGTGCCAGCAGCGTCTCGGTTCTTGGGACCGGGGAGCTGTTTTTT. It codes for CASSVSVLGTGELFF.

The chain recombines TRBV19 with TRBJ1-1, with D maybe TRBD1 (6 bases). The germline CDR1 and CDR2 sequences are LNHDA and SQIVND (reference sequence). This CDR3 is 16 amino acids long. V lost 5 bases, J lost 5 bases, and 21 bases lay in between. The CDR3 loop reads CASSLGGRRRGTEAFF. The CDR3 region has the DNA TGTGCCAGTAGTTTAGGGGGGCGGAGGAGAGGTACTGAAGCTTTCTTT.

The genes are TRBV7-2 and TRBJ2-5, with D perhaps matching TRBD1 (6 bases). The CDR3 has 14 residues. CDR1 is SGHTA and CDR2 is FQGNSA in the germline V gene. Trimming took off 1 base at V and 2 bases at J, with 8 bases between the two ends. The CDR3, as DNA: TGTGCCAGCAGCTTAGTCAGGGGACAAGAGACCCAGTACTTC. Protein sequence: CASSLVRGQETQYF.

Only a few counts were recorded for this clone. V gene TRBV6-6 combines with J gene TRBJ2-7; D call uncertain. The CDR3 contains 12 residues. From germline, CDR1 is MNHNY and CDR2 SVGAGI (reference sequence). V gave up 2 bases and J gave up 3 bases, with 5 bases separating them. In DNA, the CDR3 is TGTGCCAGCAGTTACGGGATCTACGAGCAGTACTTC. It encodes CASSYGIYEQYF.

The gene calls are TRBV4-3 and TRBJ2-5; 15 bases are a match to TRBD2. This CDR3 contains 16 residues. The J segment lost 4 bases and the V segment lost 2 bases, leaving 2 bases of the junction unmatched. Germline V CDR1 and CDR2: LGHNA, YSLEER. CDR3 bases: TGCGCCAGCAGCCAATCGGGACTAGCGGGGGGAGAGACCCAGTACTTC. It encodes CASSQSGLAGGETQYF.

The chain carries TRBV28 and TRBJ2-7; 10 bases fit TRBD2. The germline V gene encodes CDR1 MDHEN and CDR2 SYDVKM. V gave up 5 bases and J gave up 4 bases; unmatched junction bases: 5. The CDR3 extends over 14 amino acids. This CDR3 reads CASSPSGSPYEQYF. CDR3 sequence (DNA): TGTGCCAGCAGTCCTAGCGGGAGCCCATACGAGCAGTACTTC.

The V call is TRBV4-3, the J call TRBJ2-1; possibly TRBD1 or TRBD2 for D (5 bases each). Germline assignment: CDR1 LGHNA and CDR2 YSLEER. Trimming shortened V by 1 base and J by 5 bases, and 12 bases separated the two germline ends. This CDR3 has 15 residues. In DNA, the CDR3 is TGCGCCAGCAGCCAAGGAGGGACGGGCCACAATGAGCAGTTCTTC. Translating it yields CASSQGGTGHNEQFF.

This chain's CDR3 is CASSQDRDRVNQPQHF. In nucleotides, the CDR3 is TGCGCCAGCAGCCAAGACCGGGACAGGGTAAATCAGCCCCAGCATTTT. The chain couples TRBV4-3 to TRBJ1-5; 9 nucleotides match TRBD1. The CDR3 has 16 residues. The V gene end was trimmed by 0 bases and the J gene end by 4 bases; junction bases not matched to a gene: 4. The V gene's germline CDR1 is LGHNA and CDR2 YSLEER.

The chain carries TRBV27 and TRBJ1-4, with D perhaps matching TRBD1 (5 bases). This CDR3 has 14 residues. Germline-derived CDR1 and CDR2 are MNHEY and SMNVEV (reference sequence). Between the trimmed V and J ends, which lost 6 bases and 8 bases, there was a span of 16 bases. DNA of the CDR3: TGTGCCAGCAGCCTGGCGGGACGGGAGGAAAAACTGTTTTTT. It encodes CASSLAGREEKLFF.

The chain links TRBV19 to TRBJ1-1; D is unclear. Trimming took off 8 bases at V and 7 bases at J, with 17 bases between the two ends. CDR3 length: 13 amino acids. Germline-derived CDR1 and CDR2 are LNHDA and SQIVND (reference sequence). CDR3 coding DNA: TGTGCCAGTCTCGAACCCAACATTTATGAAGCTTTCTTT. It codes for CASLEPNIYEAFF.

Here the CDR3 DNA reads TGTGCCAGCAGCGCCTCTAGGGTGGACACCGGGGAGCTGTTTTTT. Translation gives CASSASRVDTGELFF. V and J are TRBV7-6 and TRBJ2-2; D gene unclear. Looked up from germline, CDR1 is SGHVS and CDR2 is FNYEAQ. V was clipped by 5 bases and J by 3 bases, with 13 bases between them. The CDR3 covers 15 residues.

The rearrangement uses TRBV25-1 and TRBJ2-1; TRBD2 matches at 7 bases. Germline V gene data show CDR1 as MGHDK and CDR2 as SYGVNS. The V segment lost 5 bases and the J segment 1 base; nucleotides outside the gene matches: 11. CDR3 size: 17 residues. The CDR3 reads CASSPGEGKGSYNEQFF. CDR3 nucleotides: TGTGCCAGCAGTCCCGGGGAGGGTAAGGGTTCCTACAATGAGCAGTTCTTC.

The chain combines TRBV30 with TRBJ2-5; TRBD1 agrees at 7 bases. The CDR3 spans 14 residues. The trim removed 4 bases at V and 1 base at J, leaving 6 bases unmatched. CDR1 GTSNPN and CDR2 SVGIG come from the germline V gene (reference sequence). The CDR3 loop reads CAWTEGQPQETQYF. The CDR3 DNA sequence: TGTGCCTGGACAGAGGGACAGCCCCAAGAGACCCAGTACTTC.

J is TRBJ2-7 and V is TRBV7-2; no reliable D call. The CDR3 has 11 residues. V was pared by 5 bases and J by 4 bases, with 6 bases between. Germline V gene lookup returns CDR1 SGHTA and CDR2 FQGNSA. The CDR3 bases are TGTGCCAGCAGCCCCGCTTACGAGCAGTACTTC. Translated, it gives CASSPAYEQYF.

The table lists this clone with a count of one. J is TRBJ1-5 and V is TRBV19, with unresolved D. The CDR3 length is 13 residues. Germline V CDR1 and CDR2: LNHDA, SQIVND (reference sequence). The V end lost 4 bases, the J end lost 9 bases, and 13 bases lay between the germline ends. The CDR3 sequence is CASSRIGERPQHF. The CDR3 bases are TGTGCCAGTAGTAGGATTGGGGAGCGGCCCCAGCATTTT.

The chain recombines TRBV6-5 with TRBJ1-2; 7 bases fit TRBD1. Germline CDR1 and CDR2: MNHEY and SVGAGI. V shed 1 base, J shed 3 bases, and the junction held 8 bases outside the gene matches. This CDR3 contains 16 residues. CDR3 sequence reads: CASSYLWTGGDYGYTF. CDR3 DNA: TGTGCCAGCAGTTACTTGTGGACAGGCGGCGACTATGGCTACACCTTC.